This section outlines one TCR beta chain sequence together with its context. These data are taken from a study of blood T cell repertoires in COVID-19. The ends lost 4 bases at V and 7 bases at J; junction bases unmatched: 6. The CDR3 totals 14 residues. CDR1 and CDR2 from the germline V gene are SGDLS and YYNGEE. Original methodology: The assay estimated nucleated cells by amplifying reference gene primers. Sequenced by immunoSEQ multiplex PCR; TCRdb stores in-frame clones only, minus some. Clone size and the V and J calls come from that table; the DNA yielded D and trimming. The table has about 140,000 clones, approximately 81% seen once; the top ten hold 4.5% to 5.5%.

The material sequenced was PBMCs or T cells enriched from blood (not recorded which). The chain joins TRBV9 to TRBJ1-4; TRBD1 matches at 8 bases. The clonotype comes from a man aged 35 to 55 with acute COVID-19. CDR3 coding DNA: TGTGCCAGCAGCCCGGGACAGGCGGGTGAAAAACTGTTTTTT. It yields the protein CASSPGQAGEKLFF.